This TCR beta chain appears in the sequencing data of a study of blood T cell repertoires in COVID-19. Measured with immunoSEQ multiplex PCR; TCRdb has only the in-frame clones, and not every one. The sample consists of fewer than 250,000 clones, around 82% of them appearing once. The trim removed 2 bases at V and 0 bases at J, leaving 8 bases unmatched. The germline gives CDR1 MNHEY, CDR2 SVGEGT. The CDR3 totals 18 residues. Participants' own reports of clinical history determined their cohort assignment. A PCR-confirmed or clinician-diagnosed COVID-19 case had contacted exposed participants within 2 weeks of entry.

The sample consisted of PBMCs or T cells enriched from blood (not recorded which). This chain joins TRBV6-2 or TRBV6-3 and TRBJ2-4, with 9 bases aligning to TRBD2. This TCR came from a middle-aged woman who had been exposed to COVID-19. DNA for the CDR3: TGTGCCAGCAGTTACGAGCAGCGGGGGGCTTTAGCCAAAAACATTCAGTACTTC. Protein product: CASSYEQRGALAKNIQYF.